This T cell receptor beta chain was profiled in a study of beta chain features in type 1 diabetes (dated 2018 in TCRdb). Study-wide context: Patients and healthy donors did not differ in mean age, gender distribution, total cell number or subset yield. Across all samples, approximately 98,000,000 sorted cells were examined, and cell number per subset correlated strongly with RNA yield. In the study, TCRB repertoires of sorted circulating CD4+ T cell subsets from recently diagnosed type 1 diabetes patients were compared with those of matched healthy donors. Naive and central memory subsets were obtained from all 30 or so donors, but regulatory and stem cell-like memory subsets were isolated from only 8 patients and 8 healthy donors.

All of the isolated RNA was reverse transcribed with the High Capacity cDNA Reverse Transcription Kit, so expressed TCRB transcripts were sequenced. Naive, central memory and regulatory T cell samples underwent deep immunoSEQ sequencing, averaging around 4 million total reads per sample. Sorted cells were lysed in RLT buffer, and RNA was extracted using DNase-treated RNeasy Micro or Mini kits according to cell number. To prevent cross-contamination, each cell subset was processed individually, whereas patient and healthy donor samples were processed jointly. TCRB sequences were amplified from cDNA with the immunoSEQ multiplex PCR, producing 87-bp fragments spanning the CDR3 region. Sequencing of the amplicons was performed on the Illumina HiSeq platform. The authors' pipeline ran thus. PCR bias was corrected computationally using synthetic template baselines, and reads within Hamming distance 2 were collapsed, with unmergeable singletons discarded. Reads were aligned against IMGT to assign V, D and J genes, CDR3 length and insertions or deletions at six rearrangement sites. Within each subset, clonotype counts were normalized to sorted cell number, after which true diversity and Gini coefficients were computed with the tcR R package. Repertoire sharing was quantified using the overlap coefficient calculated on TCRB nucleotide sequences. Out-of-frame TCRB sequences from naive cells were analyzed as a proxy for the pre-selection repertoire. As stored in TCRdb, this immuneACCESS dataset retains in-frame rearrangements with V and J assigned. A fraction of the clones does not appear; measured against another copy, unresolved V genes explain less than half of the discrepancy, and the remainder lacks a known reason. V, J and clone size derive from that table, while D and trimming were established from the DNA sequence. The sample table records 200,000 to 250,000 clones; 9.6% of these occur just once. In total, the top ten clones hold just under 0.035% of the sample.

The germline V gene encodes CDR1 SQVTM and CDR2 ANQGSEA. Reading from cysteine to phenylalanine, the CDR3 counts 16 amino acids. The retained sequence is limited to the CDR3, 48 bases, with the frame set at the first base. Trimming at the junction amounts to 4 bases on V and 4 bases on J, and the germline ends lie 20 bases apart. Each donor gave one peripheral blood draw, roughly 110 mL on average, collected into heparinised tubes. Naive, central memory, regulatory and stem cell-like memory CD4+ T cells were sorted on a BD FACSAria II using a panel including CD45RO, CCR7, CD25, CD127, CD95 and CD27. A purity above 95% was achieved for all sorted populations. Right away, PBMCs were isolated by Lymphoprep density gradient centrifugation and were stained directly, with no culture step. So that batch effects would be minimized, each experiment stained and sorted samples in pairs, pairing one healthy donor with one patient.

The investigation overall reported the following: Shorter templates might have been favored by PCR, but patient and control samples were amplified and corrected together, so both groups would have been affected equally by any skew. Because cDNA was sequenced instead of genomic DNA, highly expressing activated cells could be over-represented, though the groups showed no difference in activation or CD3 levels. Fewer insertions and more nucleotide deletions at VDJ recombination sites were observed in patients with type 1 diabetes, implying thymic rearrangement abnormalities. Naive, central memory and regulatory TCRB repertoires appeared to be more similar among patients than among healthy donors. A moderate but significant shortening of TCRB CDR3 length was observed in type 1 diabetes patients in all four CD4+ subsets. Because small numbers of individuals were included in the HLA sub-analyses, any influence of HLA type on TCRB rearrangement was left unresolved.

This clone has only a few counts. Its antigen is unknown. No base quality information exists; no much larger clone differs at one position. Sequenced: naive CD4+ T cells from blood. The intended sense of this specimen's cell subset or site label: true naive CD4+ T cells. The chain couples TRBV29-1 to TRBJ2-1, with the D gene uncertain. The sequence came from a woman aged 18-29 years in good health. CDR3 protein: CSVVETLVGLYNEQFF. The DNA is TGCAGCGTTGTAGAGACACTGGTGGGTTTGTACAATGAGCAGTTCTTC.